This TCR beta chain stems from a study of spatial heterogeneity in lung cancer. The V end was cut by 0 bases, the J end by 5 bases, with 10 bases between. The CDR3 runs to 13 residues. From germline, CDR1 is DFQATT and CDR2 SNEGSKA (reference sequence). As to time point: sample taken at primary tumor resection. The sequenced material consisted of unsorted whole RNA from tumor, nontumor lung or frozen PBMC. Every TCR cDNA molecule carried a tag that served as a unique molecular identifier. TCRdb analysed the 5' RACE reads with MiXCR anew, one entry per CDR3 protein. The data contain about 95,000 distinct CDR3 sequences, around 8.6% of them singletons.

Material: PBMCs, obtained at surgery. This receptor was obtained from a male donor with early-stage non-small cell lung cancer. The chain carries TRBV20-1 and TRBJ2-5; either TRBD1 or TRBD2 may supply D (6 bases each). DNA for the CDR3: TGCAGTGCTAGAGACGGGGGCTCGGAGACCCAGTACTTC. Amino acid sequence: CSARDGGSETQYF.